This TCR beta chain was recovered during a study of blood T cell repertoires in COVID-19. TCRdb's copy holds only in-frame clones and misses some; the assay was immunoSEQ multiplex PCR. Of more than 100,000 clones listed, over 65% are singletons. Germline V gives CDR1 SGHNT, CDR2 YENEEA. The length of the CDR3 is 16 residues. Unmatched junction bases numbered 7, after V lost 5 bases and J lost 0 bases. This clone was seen at least ten times. This chain links TRBV11-3 with TRBJ1-3, with 7 bases aligning to TRBD1. The clonotype was recovered from a woman in her 70s with acute or convalescent COVID-19. The specimen sequenced was peripheral blood. The DNA for the CDR3 is TGTGCCAGCAGCCCGCGACAGGGCAACTCTGGAAACACCATATATTTT. It encodes CASSPRQGNSGNTIYF.